These 21 T cell receptor beta chains originate from one sample sequenced in a study of T cell clonality in common variable immunodeficiency. Some clones are missing from TCRdb's copy, which holds only in-frame ones; the method was immunoSEQ multiplex PCR. Singletons are absent from the sample, which has approximately 75,000 clones. Sequenced: peripheral blood mononuclear cells. The receptors shown here come from a person between 18 and 69 years old in good health.

This clone was counted at least ten times. The DNA ends 3 residues before the CDR3 does, and the rest of the CDR3 is filled in from the germline J gene. The chain is built from TRBV6-2 or TRBV6-3 and TRBJ2-2, with TRBD1 identical over 7 bases. V shed 0 bases and J 4 bases; nucleotides not matched to a gene: 2. The CDR3 runs to 15 residues. Per the germline V gene, CDR1 is MNHEY and CDR2 is SVGEGT. The CDR3 DNA, read in part, is TGTGCCAGCAGTTACTCAGGACAGGTCACCGGGGAG. Translating gives CASSYSGQVTGE. The full CDR3 protein is CASSYSGQVTGELFF.

This clone was detected many times. The read stops 3 residues short of the end of the CDR3; the missing end is completed from the germline J gene. This sequence joins TRBV7-2 and TRBJ1-2, with unresolved D. The CDR3 totals 12 residues. The germline CDR1 and CDR2 sequences are SGHTA and FQGNSA. V dropped 5 bases and J dropped 5 bases, with 9 bases sitting between them. Partial CDR3 DNA: TGTGCCAGCAGCACAATTATTTATGGC. Its translation is CASSTIIYG. The entire CDR3 is CASSTIIYGYTF.

This clone has ten or more counts. The DNA ends 3 residues before the CDR3 does, and the rest of the CDR3 is filled in from the germline J gene. The rearrangement links TRBV6-2 or TRBV6-3 to TRBJ2-5; 8 nucleotides agree with TRBD1. This CDR3 has 15 residues. CDR1 and CDR2 (germline): MNHEY, SVGEGT. The junction had 6 bases not matched to a gene; V was cut back by 6 bases and J by 0 bases. The sequenced part of the CDR3 DNA is TGTGCCAGCAGCCCCGGGACAGGCCACCAAGAGACC. It specifies CASSPGTGHQET. The CDR3 as a whole reads CASSPGTGHQETQYF.

This clone was seen ten or more times. The CDR3 end falls 3 residues outside the read, so it is completed with the germline J gene. V usage is TRBV2 and J usage is TRBJ2-5, with no clear D. Trimming took off 4 bases at V and 2 bases at J, with 2 bases between the two ends. The CDR3 extends over 11 amino acids. Per the germline V gene, CDR1 is SNHLY and CDR2 is FYNNEI. The chain's CDR3 is CASSVQETQYF. CDR3 DNA, as far as it was read: TGTGCCAGCAGTGTACAAGAGACC.

Ten or more counts support this clone. With the read ending 3 residues before the CDR3 end, the germline J gene is used to fill in that end. The J gene is TRBJ2-7, the V gene TRBV29-1; unclear D gene. Germline CDR1 and CDR2: SQVTM and ANQGSEA. The CDR3 runs to 13 residues. V lost 1 base and J 1 base, leaving 8 bases between the germline ends. The CDR3: CSVEVHSSYEQYF. CDR3 bases read: TGCAGCGTTGAAGTTCACAGTTCCTACGAG.

This clone was found many times. From the germline J gene comes the end of the CDR3, since the read stops 3 residues before it. This chain joins TRBV7-2 and TRBJ2-5, with a tentative D call TRBD1 (5 bases). Germline CDR1 is SGHTA and CDR2 is FQGNSA. This CDR3 has 14 residues. The V end lost 1 base, the J end lost 1 base, and 7 bases lay between the germline ends. The CDR3 region is CASSLVGPQETQYF. The covered CDR3 bases are TGTGCCAGCAGCTTAGTGGGGCCCCAAGAGACC.

The sample holds a few counts of this clone. The CDR3 goes on 3 residues after the read ends, and that part is filled in from the germline J gene. V is TRBV10-2 and J is TRBJ2-3, with 7 bases matching TRBD1. The V segment lost 2 bases and the J segment 1 base; nucleotides outside the gene matches: 9. In germline, CDR1 is WSHSY, CDR2 SAAADI. The CDR3 is 17 residues long. The CDR3 reads CASSEGQAVLGTDTQYF. The covered CDR3 bases are TGCGCCAGCAGTGAGGGACAGGCGGTTCTTGGCACAGATACG.

This clone was observed many times. Read data end 3 residues before the CDR3 end; the end is taken from the germline J gene. The V call is TRBV5-1, the J call TRBJ2-5, with D perhaps TRBD1 (5 bases). This CDR3 spans 14 amino acids. The V end lost 0 bases, the J end lost 1 base, and 7 bases lay between the germline ends. CDR1 SGHRS and CDR2 YFSETQ come from the germline V gene. CDR3: CASSLGQFQETQYF. The part of the CDR3 DNA that was read is TGCGCCAGCAGCTTGGGACAGTTCCAAGAGACC.

This clone was seen repeatedly, ten times or more. The CDR3 end falls 3 residues outside the read, so it is completed with the germline J gene. This sequence joins TRBV19 and TRBJ1-5; possible D gene TRBD1, 5 bases. The CDR3 loop spans 13 amino acids. With 3 bases removed from V and 5 bases from J, the gap between germline ends came to 8 bases. Germline lookup yields CDR1 LNHDA and CDR2 SQIVND (reference sequence). CDR3 protein: CASSILTDQPQHF. The sequenced part of the CDR3 DNA is TGTGCCAGTAGTATCTTGACAGATCAGCCC.

This clone was picked up many times. Read sequence stops 3 residues before the CDR3 end, and the germline J gene provides the missing end. This rearrangement joins TRBV6-2 or TRBV6-3 to TRBJ1-2, with a possible D match to TRBD1 (6 bases). The germline gives CDR1 MNHEY, CDR2 SVGEGT. The CDR3 length is 12 residues. The CDR3 bases that were read are TGTGCCAGCAGTTACACAGGGCCCGGC. It codes for CASSYTGPG. The whole CDR3 protein reads CASSYTGPGYTF.

A note on this clone: Read coverage stops 3 residues before the CDR3 terminus; the germline J gene supplies the remainder. J is TRBJ1-1 and V is TRBV11-3; tentative D call: TRBD1 (6 bases). Germline V lookup: CDR1 SGHNT, CDR2 YENEEA. The CDR3 length is 13 residues. Between the trimmed V and J ends, which lost 5 bases and 3 bases, there was a span of 10 bases. The CDR3 bases that were read are TGTGCCAGCAGCCTCCACAGGGACACTGAA. This translates into CASSLHRDTE. The whole CDR3 sequence is CASSLHRDTEAFF.

This clone came up many times. The sequence runs out 3 residues before the end of the CDR3; the remainder is reconstructed from the germline J gene. This rearrangement joins TRBV10-3 to TRBJ2-7; TRBD2 matches 11 bases. This CDR3 contains 14 residues. V lost 7 bases, J lost 2 bases, and 4 bases stayed unmatched. Germline loops: CDR1 ENHRY, CDR2 SYGVKD. The CDR3 protein is CAINVAGGPYEQYF. CDR3 bases read: TGTGCCATCAACGTAGCGGGAGGGCCCTACGAG.

This clone showed up many times. Coverage ceases 3 residues before the CDR3 finishes, and the germline J gene fills in the end. V and J are TRBV5-1 and TRBJ2-1; 10 bases line up with TRBD2. Germline CDR1 and CDR2: SGHRS and YFSETQ. The CDR3 consists of 21 residues. V lost 4 bases and J lost 2; bases outside the gene matches: 21. CDR3: CASSHPEPGLASYSAYNEQFF. The covered CDR3 bases are TGCGCCAGCAGCCATCCAGAACCGGGACTAGCGTCCTATTCCGCCTACAATGAG.

This clone has a handful of counts. The CDR3 end lies 3 residues beyond the end of the read and is filled in from the germline J gene. The J gene is TRBJ1-3, the V gene TRBV7-2; D perhaps matches TRBD1 (5 bases). The CDR3 loop spans 14 amino acids. Trimming removed 1 base at V and 8 bases at J, with 12 bases between. Germline-derived CDR1 and CDR2 are SGHTA and FQGNSA. The covered CDR3 bases are TGTGCCAGCAGCTTAGTGGGGGGGGGAGACACC. This encodes CASSLVGGGDT. The entire CDR3 sequence reads CASSLVGGGDTIYF.

This clone was observed at least ten times. CDR3 bases read: TGTGCCAGCAGTGAACGGGCAGGGAAATACGAG. Its translation: CASSERAGKYE. The entire CDR3 protein is CASSERAGKYEQYF. This sequence joins TRBV6-1 and TRBJ2-7, with a tentative D call TRBD1 (5 bases). The CDR3 end falls 3 residues outside the read, so it is completed with the germline J gene. The CDR3 covers 14 residues. V was pared by 2 bases and J by 4 bases, with 12 bases between. Germline CDR1 is MNHNS and CDR2 is SASEGT.

At least ten counts were recorded for this clone. The CDR3 is cut off 3 residues early in the read; its end comes from the germline J gene. This rearrangement joins TRBV12-3 or TRBV12-4 to TRBJ1-5; D perhaps matches TRBD1 (5 bases). This CDR3 comprises 14 residues. V was pared by 5 bases and J by 0 bases, with 8 bases between. CDR3 sequence reads: CASSADSSNQPQHF. The sequenced part of the CDR3 DNA is TGTGCCAGCAGTGCTGACAGTAGCAATCAGCCC.

There are a few counts of this clone. With the read ending 3 residues before the CDR3 end, the germline J gene is used to fill in that end. This chain uses TRBV19 with TRBJ1-2; TRBD1 is a possible D gene (5 bases). Germline CDR1 LNHDA, CDR2 SQIVND (reference sequence). This CDR3 comprises 15 residues. CDR3 residues: CASQTQGSGNYEYTF. The CDR3 DNA, read in part, is TGTGCCAGTCAGACCCAGGGTTCCGGGAACTACGAG.

The table lists this clone with a few counts. From the germline J gene comes the end of the CDR3, since the read stops 3 residues before it. The chain is built from TRBV6-2 or TRBV6-3 and TRBJ1-1; TRBD1 aligns across 9 bases. The junction had 12 bases not matched to a gene; V was cut back by 7 bases and J by 3 bases. The CDR3 loop spans 16 amino acids. Germline V gene data show CDR1 as MNHEY and CDR2 as SVGEGT. The CDR3 bases that were read are TGTGCCAGCAAGGGTAATATTAGGACAGGGGACACTGAA. This translates into CASKGNIRTGDTE. The CDR3 reads in full as CASKGNIRTGDTEAFF.

This clone came up many times. The CDR3 extends 3 residues past the end of the read, so its final part is completed from the germline J gene. This chain joins TRBV5-6 and TRBJ1-6; D is perhaps TRBD1 (6 bases). The germline V gene has CDR1 SGHDT and CDR2 YYEEEE. V lost 4 bases and J 9 bases, leaving 17 bases between the germline ends. The CDR3 contains 15 residues. The CDR3 bases that were read are TGTGCCAGCAGCGTCAACAGGGCGATTGGTTCACCC. Amino acids: CASSVNRAIGSP. The whole CDR3 protein is CASSVNRAIGSPLHF.

This clone appeared many times. The CDR3 end lies 3 residues beyond the end of the read and is filled in from the germline J gene. The chain couples TRBV18 to TRBJ2-3; TRBD1 is a possible D gene (6 bases). Trimming stripped 4 bases from V and 6 bases from J, with 8 bases between. Germline V gene data show CDR1 as KGHSH and CDR2 as LQKENI. The CDR3 runs to 12 residues. CDR3: CASSQGEDTQYF. CDR3 bases read: TGTGCCAGCTCACAGGGGGAGGATACG.

In this sample, this clone turned up many times. The junction departs from the called germline gene at one end, perhaps through a read error. The CDR3 is CASSQVSSNGNSPLHF. CDR3 DNA (partial): TGCGCCAGCAGCCAAGTCTCTTCCAACGGGAATTCACCC. This chain connects TRBV4-2 to TRBJ1-6, with D hard to call. The CDR3 is cut off 3 residues early in the read; its end comes from the germline J gene. Germline CDR1 reads LGHNA; CDR2 reads YNFKEQ. This CDR3 has 16 residues.